This TCR beta chain emerged from a study of cytomegalovirus exposure and HLA in healthy donors. Study overall: Ancestry clustering placed roughly four fifths of around 400 genotyped donors in the Caucasian-associated cluster.

The PCR used 60 Vbeta and 13 Jbeta primers. Data came from immunoSEQ multiplex PCR; TCRdb stores just in-frame clones and leaves some out. Of approximately 160,000 clones listed, 68% are singletons. The CDR3 length is 13 residues. Trimming took off 7 bases at V and 6 bases at J, with 16 bases between the two ends. CDR1 MNHNS and CDR2 SASEGT come from the germline V gene. The sequenced material came from PBMCs. V and J are TRBV6-1 and TRBJ2-7; weak D call: TRBD2 (7 bases). The receptor was isolated from a man aged 45-60 years in good health and CMV-seronegative. The CDR3 loop reads CASIRGAGAEQYF. In nucleotides, the CDR3 is TGTGCCAGCATTCGGGGCGCGGGGGCCGAGCAGTACTTC.